This TCR beta chain was found in a study of blood T cell repertoires in COVID-19. Study background: The study drew acute and convalescent COVID-19 samples from the United States, Italy and Spain. Sources were T cells, B-cell-depleted T cells, or PBMCs; the material itself was cDNA or gDNA.

Per the study methods: Reference gene primer amplification in the assay estimated nucleated cell counts. The method was immunoSEQ multiplex PCR; TCRdb's version includes in-frame clones alone and lacks a portion of them. The V and J calls and clone size come from that table; D and trimming were worked out from the DNA. The table lists approximately 110,000 clones, roughly 92% of them singletons. CDR1 SGHRS and CDR2 YFSETQ come from the germline V gene. This CDR3 has 14 residues. J lost 5 bases, V lost 7 bases, and 10 bases had no gene match. Seattle patient enrollment occurred during active infection, with longitudinal follow-up thereafter.

The source material was peripheral blood. The clonotype was recovered from a man in his fifties or sixties with COVID-19, enrolled during active disease. The V gene is TRBV5-1, the J gene TRBJ2-3, with TRBD1 identical over 7 bases. The CDR3, as DNA: TGCGCCAGCGGAACAGGGGCTTGGGTAGATACGCAGTATTTT. Protein product: CASGTGAWVDTQYF.